This passage covers 22 T cell receptor beta chains from one sample sequenced in a study of OX40 agonist ivuxolimab in advanced cancers. TCRdb's table, derived via immunoSEQ multiplex PCR, lists solely in-frame clones and lacks some. The table has 60,000 to 75,000 clones, 92% seen once. Specimen: CD4+ or CD8+ T cells sorted from blood, collected in a trial of the OX40 agonist ivuxolimab. The receptor source for this set is an adult with an advanced solid tumor such as melanoma, head and neck, liver or kidney cancer.

The rearrangement joins TRBV5-1 to TRBJ1-2, with TRBD1 as a possible D gene (5 bases). The germline V gene has CDR1 SGHRS and CDR2 YFSETQ. Trimming took 4 bases from V and 8 from J, leaving 18 bases between them. This CDR3 has 14 amino acids. CDR3 residues: CASSARDGGDGYTF. In DNA form, the CDR3 reads TGCGCCAGCAGCGCAAGGGACGGCGGAGACGGCTACACCTTC.

The V call is TRBV6-5, the J call TRBJ1-2; the match to TRBD1 covers 7 bases. CDR1 and CDR2 (germline): MNHEY, SVGAGI. V lost 1 base, J lost 0 bases, and 5 bases stayed unmatched. The CDR3 spans 16 residues. The DNA for the CDR3 is TGTGCCAGCAGTTACTTCGACAGGGACGCTAACTATGGCTACACCTTC. Protein sequence: CASSYFDRDANYGYTF.

The chain carries TRBV25-1 and TRBJ2-7; D might be TRBD2 (7 bases). The CDR3 consists of 13 residues. With 6 bases removed from V and 3 bases from J, the gap between germline ends came to 12 bases. Germline loops: CDR1 MGHDK, CDR2 SYGVNS. The CDR3 DNA follows: TGTGCCAGCAGGGGGGGCGGGGGCTACGAGCAGTACTTC. The encoded protein is CASRGGGGYEQYF.

The chain employs TRBV13 and TRBJ2-5; 10 bases map to TRBD1. V lost 5 bases to trimming and J lost 11 bases; unmatched junction nucleotides: 14. The CDR3 is 15 residues long. Looked up from germline, CDR1 is PRHDT and CDR2 is FYEKMQ (reference sequence). The CDR3 DNA sequence: TGTGCCAGCAGCGTCGGGACAGGGGAGGGCCCGGGACAGTACTTC. It encodes CASSVGTGEGPGQYF.

The rearrangement joins TRBV4-1 to TRBJ1-6, with D possibly matching TRBD1 (5 bases). This CDR3 contains 15 residues. V lost 0 bases and J lost 10, with 13 bases in between. Germline values: CDR1 MGHRA, CDR2 YSYEKL. The CDR3 reads CASSQEDRRGSPLHF. CDR3 DNA sequence: TGCGCCAGCAGCCAAGAAGACCGGCGGGGCTCACCCCTCCACTTT.

J is TRBJ2-1 and V is TRBV19, with 15 bases matching TRBD2. The V gene's germline CDR1 is LNHDA and CDR2 SQIVND (reference sequence). With V trimmed by 9 bases and J by 7 bases, 1 base remained unmatched. The CDR3 sequence is 13 residues long. CDR3 in amino acids: CASGLAGGNEQFF. The DNA of the CDR3 is TGTGCCAGCGGACTAGCGGGGGGGAATGAGCAGTTCTTC.

The CDR3 DNA reads TGCGCCAGCAGCTTGGGGGTAGCGGTCCTCACAGATACGCAGTATTTT. This sequence encodes CASSLGVAVLTDTQYF. J is TRBJ2-3 and V is TRBV5-1; TRBD2 might be the D (6 bases). Germline CDR1 is SGHRS and CDR2 is YFSETQ. V was clipped by 0 bases and J by 2 bases, with 13 bases between them. The CDR3 has 16 residues.

DNA of the CDR3: TGTGCCAGCAGCTTGGGCAAGATAAATGAGCAGTTCTTC. It encodes CASSLGKINEQFF. V usage is TRBV7-9 and J usage is TRBJ2-1; no clear D. The V gene lost 3 bases and the J gene lost 7 bases, with 10 bases spanning the gap. This CDR3 contains 13 residues. Per germline, CDR1 SEHNR and CDR2 FQNEAQ (reference sequence).

The chain is built from TRBV7-9 and TRBJ1-1; D unclear. The CDR3 length is 11 residues. Trimming removed 6 bases from V and 11 bases from J, with 13 bases in between. The germline V gene has CDR1 SEHNR and CDR2 FQNEAQ (reference sequence). DNA of the CDR3: TGTGCCAGCAGTCCCGAGCTGAATGCTTTCTTT. Residues: CASSPELNAFF.

The rearrangement links TRBV5-4 to TRBJ2-2, with TRBD2 as a possible D gene (6 bases). This CDR3 is built from 13 residues. V was pared by 1 base and J by 8 bases, with 9 bases between. CDR1 SGHNT and CDR2 YYREEE come from the germline V gene (reference sequence). The CDR3 here is CASSLWGEGELFF. CDR3 DNA: TGTGCCAGCAGCTTGTGGGGGGAAGGGGAGCTGTTTTTT. Drawing the rest from reference TRBV5-4 and TRBJ2-2, the complete variable domain is ETGVTQSPTHLIKTRGQQVTLRCSSQSGHNTVSWYQQALGQGPQFIFQYYREEENGRGNFPPRFSGLQFPNYSSELNVNALELDDSALYLCASSLWGEGELFFGEGSRLTVL.

The chain recombines TRBV28 with TRBJ2-7; 12 bases are shared with TRBD2. J gave up 2 bases and V 3 bases, and 8 bases lay outside the gene matches. Germline values: CDR1 MDHEN, CDR2 SYDVKM. The CDR3 runs to 17 residues. Here the CDR3 reads CASSFWGTSGRTYEQYF. The CDR3 DNA reads TGTGCCAGCAGTTTCTGGGGGACTAGCGGGCGAACCTACGAGCAGTACTTC.

The rearrangement uses TRBV2 and TRBJ1-2; D gene unclear. Germline V gene lookup returns CDR1 SNHLY and CDR2 FYNNEI. The V gene lost 4 bases and the J gene lost 6 bases, with 15 bases spanning the gap. The CDR3 runs 14 residues. CDR3 loop: CASSAEVGWNGYTF. The CDR3 DNA sequence: TGTGCCAGCAGTGCGGAGGTGGGGTGGAATGGCTACACCTTC.

The CDR3 DNA reads as TGTGCCAGCAGCTTGACAGGGGTAGGAAACACCATATATTTT. Its protein product is CASSLTGVGNTIYF. The V call is TRBV7-9, the J call TRBJ1-3; 8 bases match TRBD1. The CDR3 length is 14 residues. J lost 4 bases, V lost 3 bases, and 2 bases had no gene match. CDR1 and CDR2 from the germline V gene are SEHNR and FQNEAQ (reference sequence). The full variable domain, with the rest looked up from reference TRBV7-9 and TRBJ1-3, is DTGVSQNPRHKITKRGQNVTFRCDPISEHNRLYWYRQTLGQGPEFLTYFQNEAQLEKSRLLSDRFSAERPKGSFSTLEIQRTEQGDSAMYLCASSLTGVGNTIYFGEGSWLTVV.

The rearrangement uses TRBV4-1 and TRBJ2-6; D is uncertain. The CDR3 has 15 amino acids. Germline V gives CDR1 MGHRA, CDR2 YSYEKL. V dropped 3 bases and J dropped 0 bases, with 6 bases sitting between them. The CDR3 loop is CASSHLTSGANVLTF. CDR3 DNA: TGCGCCAGCAGCCATCTGACCTCTGGGGCCAACGTCCTGACTTTC.

Here the CDR3 DNA reads TGTGCCAGCAGCTTTGGTGGCACAGGCGCCTACGAGCAGTACTTC. The encoded protein is CASSFGGTGAYEQYF. This rearrangement joins TRBV13 to TRBJ2-7, with D possibly TRBD1 on 5 matching bases. The CDR3 covers 15 residues. Germline V lookup: CDR1 PRHDT, CDR2 FYEKMQ (reference sequence). Trimming cost V 3 bases and J 2 bases, with 14 bases left between them.

The rearrangement joins TRBV2 to TRBJ1-2; 9 positions match TRBD1. CDR1 and CDR2 (germline): SNHLY, FYNNEI. The trim removed 3 bases at V and 7 bases at J, leaving 6 bases unmatched. CDR3 length: 14 amino acids. The CDR3 bases are TGTGCCAGCAGTGATGGGACAGGGTCGGGTGGCTACACCTTC. This translates into CASSDGTGSGGYTF. Using reference TRBV2 and TRBJ1-2 for the parts outside the CDR3, the full variable domain is EPEVTQTPSHQVTQMGQEVILRCVPISNHLYFYWYRQILGQKVEFLVSFYNNEISEKSEIFDDQFSVERPDGSNFTLKIRSTKLEDSAMYFCASSDGTGSGGYTFGSGTRLTVV.

The chain combines TRBV2 with TRBJ1-4, with a weak D call TRBD1 (6 bases). The V gene lost 3 bases and the J gene lost 8 bases, with 13 bases spanning the gap. CDR1 is SNHLY and CDR2 is FYNNEI in the germline V gene. CDR3 length equals 14 residues. The DNA for the CDR3 is TGTGCCAGCAGTGATCAGGGCCAGGGGGAAAAACTGTTTTTT. Residues: CASSDQGQGEKLFF.

The chain combines TRBV5-4 with TRBJ2-1; D may be TRBD2 (6 bases). Germline CDR1 and CDR2: SGHNT and YYREEE (reference sequence). V shed 0 bases and J shed 8 bases, with 15 bases lying between them. This CDR3 has 15 amino acids. In nucleotides, the CDR3 is TGTGCCAGCAGCTTGGTTTCTAGCGTGGGGGATGAGCAGTTCTTC. Its translation: CASSLVSSVGDEQFF. The full variable domain, its missing parts supplied by reference TRBV5-4 and TRBJ2-1, is ETGVTQSPTHLIKTRGQQVTLRCSSQSGHNTVSWYQQALGQGPQFIFQYYREEENGRGNFPPRFSGLQFPNYSSELNVNALELDDSALYLCASSLVSSVGDEQFFGPGTRLTVL.

V usage is TRBV5-4 and J usage is TRBJ2-1, with 9 bases lining up with TRBD2. After removal of 4 bases from V and 8 bases from J, the junction contained 4 bases not matched to a gene. Germline V CDR1 and CDR2: SGHNT, YYREEE (reference sequence). CDR3 length: 13 amino acids. CDR3 sequence (DNA): TGTGCCAGCAGCCCGACTAGCGGTGATGAGCAGTTCTTC. This encodes CASSPTSGDEQFF.

The DNA for the CDR3 is TGTGCCAGCCTCTCATCACGGGGGGGGGAGCAGTTCTTC. It translates to CASLSSRGGEQFF. The chain couples TRBV11-1 to TRBJ2-1; 8 bases match TRBD2. Trimming cost V 8 bases and J 10 bases; bases outside gene matches: 10. The CDR3 covers 13 residues. Germline CDR1 reads SGHAT; CDR2 reads FQDESV (reference sequence).

The gene calls are TRBV6-4 and TRBJ2-3, with TRBD2 matching over 9 bases. The J segment lost 0 bases and the V segment lost 3 bases, leaving 1 base of the junction unmatched. CDR3 length equals 15 residues. Germline V gives CDR1 MRHNA, CDR2 SNTAGT. The CDR3 DNA reads TGTGCCAGCAGTGAACTAGCGGGCAGCACAGATACGCAGTATTTT. Translation gives CASSELAGSTDTQYF.

V is TRBV25-1 and J is TRBJ2-7; tentatively, D is TRBD2 (6 bases). Trimming removed 0 bases at V and 7 bases at J, with 10 bases between. There are 13 residues in the CDR3. In germline, CDR1 is MGHDK, CDR2 SYGVNS. The CDR3 protein is CASSEYGGEEQYF. The CDR3 nucleotides read TGTGCCAGCAGTGAATATGGAGGGGAAGAGCAGTACTTC.